Presented here are 14 T cell receptor beta chains from one specimen sequenced in a study of blood T cell repertoires in COVID-19. The data were produced by immunoSEQ multiplex PCR, yet TCRdb's version contains in-frame clones alone and is incomplete. This table holds roughly 230,000 clones, about 85% found once. Sequencing was done on a sample of peripheral blood. These receptors originate from a man aged 40-49 years with acute or convalescent COVID-19.

On this clone: Other DNA sequences from this sample encode an identical CDR3 as well. This chain uses TRBV7-9 with TRBJ1-2; D is undetermined. CDR1 is SEHNR and CDR2 is FQNEAQ in the germline V gene (reference sequence). The V and J ends lost 1 base and 3 bases respectively, with 6 bases between them. The CDR3 contains 13 residues. CDR3 loop: CASSLGGDYGYTF. The CDR3 region has the DNA TGTGCCAGCAGCTTAGGCGGGGACTATGGCTACACCTTC.

This clone was observed many times. V and J are TRBV7-9 and TRBJ1-2, with D possibly being TRBD1 (5 bases). Germline-derived CDR1 and CDR2 are SEHNR and FQNEAQ (reference sequence). The V gene lost 1 base and the J gene lost 1 base, with 10 bases spanning the gap. This CDR3 contains 15 residues. The CDR3 coding sequence is TGTGCCAGCAGCTTAGGAGACAGTTTTAACTATGGCTACACCTTC. It codes for CASSLGDSFNYGYTF. Full variable domain (missing parts from reference TRBV7-9 and TRBJ1-2): DTGVSQNPRHKITKRGQNVTFRCDPISEHNRLYWYRQTLGQGPEFLTYFQNEAQLEKSRLLSDRFSAERPKGSFSTLEIQRTEQGDSAMYLCASSLGDSFNYGYTFGSGTRLTVV.

As DNA, the CDR3 is TGTGCCAGCACCGATTGGACCACAGGGAACTATGGCTACACCTTC. Its protein is CASTDWTTGNYGYTF. The chain is built from TRBV2 and TRBJ1-2; the D gene is possibly TRBD1 (6 bases). Germline CDR1 is SNHLY and CDR2 is FYNNEI. V was cut by 7 bases and J by 2 bases, with 17 bases left in between. This CDR3 contains 15 residues. Full variable domain (missing parts from reference TRBV2 and TRBJ1-2): EPEVTQTPSHQVTQMGQEVILRCVPISNHLYFYWYRQILGQKVEFLVSFYNNEISEKSEIFDDQFSVERPDGSNFTLKIRSTKLEDSAMYFCASTDWTTGNYGYTFGSGTRLTVV.

This chain uses TRBV27 with TRBJ1-2; maybe TRBD1 (6 bases). Trimming removed 3 bases at V and 4 bases at J, with 12 bases between. Germline values: CDR1 MNHEY, CDR2 SMNVEV (reference sequence). The CDR3 is made up of 14 amino acids. The DNA of the CDR3 is TGTGCCAGCAGTTTCTGGGACAATCCCTATGGCTACACCTTC. As protein: CASSFWDNPYGYTF.

This clone was observed a few times. This chain joins TRBV2 and TRBJ1-5; TRBD1 matches at 7 bases. The CDR3 extends over 15 amino acids. Germline-derived CDR1 and CDR2 are SNHLY and FYNNEI. Trimming cost V 4 bases and J 5 bases; bases outside gene matches: 8. Here the CDR3 DNA reads TGTGCCAGCAGTGGACAGGGTCCTGAATATCAGCCCCAGCATTTT. Encoded protein: CASSGQGPEYQPQHF.

The chain couples TRBV7-8 to TRBJ1-2; D unresolved. This CDR3 comprises 16 residues. Trimming pared 5 bases from V and 0 bases from J, leaving 16 bases between. Germline loops: CDR1 SGHVS, CDR2 FQNEAQ. The CDR3 sequence is CASSRRATDPNYGYTF. In DNA, the CDR3 is TGTGCCAGCAGCCGGAGAGCAACAGACCCTAACTATGGCTACACCTTC.

V usage is TRBV7-8 and J usage is TRBJ1-2, with D tentatively TRBD1 (5 bases). Germline V gene sequence: CDR1 SGHVS, CDR2 FQNEAQ. The CDR3 runs 12 residues. The V end was cut by 5 bases, the J end by 8 bases, with 12 bases between. The CDR3 DNA reads as TGTGCCAGCAGCCAAGGTGGGGCCGGCTACACCTTC. It encodes CASSQGGAGYTF.

The CDR3 sequence: CASSQRQSGELFF. The CDR3 DNA follows: TGTGCCAGCAGCCAGAGACAGTCCGGGGAGCTGTTTTTT. The chain recombines TRBV7-3 with TRBJ2-2; D is perhaps TRBD1 (5 bases). The CDR3 length is 13 residues. The germline CDR1 and CDR2 sequences are SGHTA and FQGTGA. Trimming pared 5 bases from V and 6 bases from J, leaving 10 bases between. Using reference TRBV7-3 and TRBJ2-2 for the parts outside the CDR3, the full variable domain is GAGVSQTPSNKVTEKGKYVELRCDPISGHTALYWYRQSLGQGPEFLIYFQGTGAADDSGLPNDRFFAVRPEGSVSTLKIQRTERGDSAVYLCASSQRQSGELFFGEGSRLTVL.

This clone was found once. The chain links TRBV2 to TRBJ2-2; 9 nucleotides match TRBD2. This CDR3 has 15 residues. CDR1 and CDR2 (germline): SNHLY, FYNNEI. V lost 6 bases to trimming and J lost 0 bases; unmatched junction nucleotides: 2. This chain's CDR3 is CASRAGGANTGELFF. The CDR3 coding sequence is TGTGCCAGCAGAGCGGGGGGTGCGAACACCGGGGAGCTGTTTTTT.

V is TRBV3-1 (or the pseudogene TRBV3-2) and J is TRBJ1-5; weak D call: TRBD1 (5 bases). Trimming left V 1 base short and J 1 base short, with 8 bases between. The CDR3 is made up of 15 amino acids. Germline V lookup: CDR1 LGHDT, CDR2 YNNKEL (reference sequence). The CDR3, as DNA: TGTGCCAGCAGCCAAGCTGGACAAAGCAATCAGCCCCAGCATTTT. It yields the protein CASSQAGQSNQPQHF.

This sequence joins TRBV6-4 and TRBJ1-5; 8 bases line up with TRBD1. CDR1 is MRHNA, CDR2 SNTAGT, per germline. CDR3 size: 17 residues. V lost 2 bases, J lost 1 base, and 7 bases stayed unmatched. In DNA, the CDR3 is TGTGCCAGCAGTGACGAGGGGACAGGCTCCAGCAATCAGCCCCAGCATTTT. This translates into CASSDEGTGSSNQPQHF.

The genes are TRBV5-6 and TRBJ1-6; possible D gene TRBD1, 6 bases. CDR1 SGHDT and CDR2 YYEEEE come from the germline V gene. The CDR3 covers 14 residues. Trimming left V 4 bases short and J 7 bases short, with 12 bases between. The CDR3 coding sequence is TGTGCCAGCAGCCGGGGACAACGGAATTCACCCCTCCACTTT. It translates to CASSRGQRNSPLHF.

The gene calls are TRBV19 and TRBJ1-2; 7 positions match TRBD1. From germline, CDR1 is LNHDA and CDR2 SQIVND (reference sequence). V shed 6 bases, J shed 6 bases, and the junction held 4 bases outside the gene matches. The length of the CDR3 is 12 residues. CDR3 DNA: TGTGCCAGTAGGACAGGGTTCAATGGCTACACCTTC. Translation gives CASRTGFNGYTF.

This clone was seen more than once but under ten times. The genes are TRBV30 and TRBJ2-1; 9 bases are shared with TRBD2. Trimming at V came to 7 bases and at J to 8 bases, leaving 9 bases not matched to a gene. Germline assignment: CDR1 GTSNPN and CDR2 SVGIG (reference sequence). The CDR3 has 13 amino acids. CDR3 in DNA: TGTGCCTCCCGGAAGCGGGGGGACGATGAGCAGTTCTTC. Protein product: CASRKRGDDEQFF.